This T cell receptor beta chain is from a study of blood T cell repertoires in COVID-19. Study-wide context: There were acute and convalescent COVID-19 samples, and they came from the United States, Italy and Spain. T cells, B-cell-depleted T cells, or PBMCs provided the cDNA or gDNA that served as material.

V gave up 1 base and J gave up 2 bases, with 12 bases separating them. CDR1 and CDR2 (germline): SGHTA, FQGNSA. This CDR3 spans 15 amino acids. Clones were sequenced by immunoSEQ multiplex PCR, and TCRdb holds only the in-frame ones, with some missing. The table lists some 120,000 clones, around 89% of them singletons. This clone has only one observation. Sequencing was performed on peripheral blood. This rearrangement joins TRBV7-2 to TRBJ2-7; D gene uncertain. The receptor was derived from a human donor with acute or convalescent COVID-19. The donor label of this sample is uncertain. The CDR3, as DNA: TGTGCCAGCAGCTTAGGGCAGGCCAGGACCTACGAGCAGTACTTC. Encoded protein: CASSLGQARTYEQYF.